The rows below give T cell receptor beta chains drawn from one sample of a study of blood T cell repertoires in COVID-19. Some clones are missing from TCRdb's copy, which holds only in-frame ones; the method was immunoSEQ multiplex PCR. The sample carries 270,000 or so clones, 85% to 90% recorded once. Source material: peripheral blood. The receptor source for this set is a woman aged 55-70 years with COVID-19, enrolled during active disease. Each CDR3 is given with its conserved first and last residue. D genes are given only for firm matches. Clone size appears in some rows only: once, few, many, or a class for an expanded clone.

abundance	d_gene	v_gene	j_gene	CDR3nt	CDR3aa
NA	NA	TRBV5-8	TRBJ2-5	TGTGCCAGCAGCCCAGACTTGACGGAGACCCAGTACTTC	CASSPDLTETQYF
NA	TRBD2	TRBV9	TRBJ2-3	TGTGCCAGCTCCCGGCGGGCTAGCGGGAGCACAGATACGCAGTATTTT	CASSRRASGSTDTQYF
once	TRBD2	TRBV7-3	TRBJ2-1	TGTGCCAGCAGCTCGACTAGCGGGGGGGCCTTCAATGAGCAGTTCTTC	CASSSTSGGAFNEQFF
NA	NA	TRBV4-3	TRBJ2-6	TGCGCCAGCAGCGTAGGGGGTTTTACTGGGGCCAACGTCCTGACTTTC	CASSVGGFTGANVLTF
NA	NA	TRBV6-5	TRBJ2-5	TGTGCCAGCAGAACCGGGGGTGGGGAGACCCAGTACTTC	CASRTGGGETQYF
NA	TRBD1	TRBV10-3	TRBJ1-2	TGTGCCATCAGTCCCGGGACAGGGGAAGGCTACACCTTC	CAISPGTGEGYTF
NA	NA	TRBV29-1	TRBJ1-5	TGCAGCGTCAGTGGGGGGGCCCTTAGCCAGCCCCAGCATTTT	CSVSGGALSQPQHF
NA	TRBD1	TRBV6-5	TRBJ1-2	TGTGCCAGCAGTTACTCGGACAGGGGCTATGGCTACACCTTC	CASSYSDRGYGYTF
NA	NA	TRBV27	TRBJ1-5	TGTGCCAGCAGTTTTGAAGGGGACAATCAGCCCCAGCATTTT	CASSFEGDNQPQHF
NA	TRBD1	TRBV18	TRBJ1-1	TGTGCCAGCTCACACAGGGGGCAGTGGGACACTGAAGCTTTCTTT	CASSHRGQWDTEAFF
NA	NA	TRBV3-1/TRBV3-2	TRBJ1-5	TGTGCCAGCAGCCAAGACCTTCCCAGGGATGGCAATCAGCCCCAGCATTTT	CASSQDLPRDGNQPQHF
once	TRBD1	TRBV7-9	TRBJ1-5	TGTGCCAGCAGCTCACAGGGGGCTAAGCAGCCCCAGCATTTT	CASSSQGAKQPQHF
NA	TRBD2	TRBV29-1	TRBJ2-1	TGCAGCGCGATAGCGGGGGGCGATGAGCAGTTCTTC	CSAIAGGDEQFF
NA	NA	TRBV6-2/TRBV6-3	TRBJ1-5	TGTGCCAGCAGCTCCTCTTTAGGAGAGCTTAGCAATCAGCCCCAGCATTTT	CASSSSLGELSNQPQHF
NA	NA	TRBV4-2	TRBJ1-3	TGTGCCAGCAGCCCCGACCCCCCCATGGTCATCAGGGGAGGAAACACCATATATTTT	CASSPDPPMVIRGGNTIYF
few	TRBD1	TRBV4-1	TRBJ2-7	TGCGCCAGCAGCCAAGGGGGGACAGTCTACGAGCAGTACTTC	CASSQGGTVYEQYF
NA	NA	TRBV7-3	TRBJ1-3	TGTGCCAGCAGCTTAACGGGGGGCTCTGGAAACACCATATATTTT	CASSLTGGSGNTIYF
NA	NA	TRBV11-3	TRBJ2-2	TGTGCCAGCCGCAAGGGGGGGGGCTCCGGGGAGCTGTTTTTT	CASRKGGGSGELFF
NA	TRBD2	TRBV4-1	TRBJ2-1	TGCGCCAGCAGCCAAGAAACCGGGACTAGAGGCTACAATGAGCAGTTCTTC	CASSQETGTRGYNEQFF
NA	NA	TRBV10-3	TRBJ1-2	TGTGCCATCAGTTCCGGGACATCCTCTAACTATGGCTACACCTTC	CAISSGTSSNYGYTF
NA	TRBD1	TRBV30	TRBJ1-6	TGTGCCTGGAGCGACAGGGCTGTTGCTTCACCCCTCCACTTT	CAWSDRAVASPLHF
NA	TRBD1	TRBV19	TRBJ2-2	TGTGCCAGTAGTATCAGACCGGGACAGGATTCCGGGGAGCTGTTTTTT	CASSIRPGQDSGELFF